Each of the 8 T cell receptor beta chains below was sequenced from the same sample in a study of shared clonotypes between healthy human individuals. Using immunoSEQ multiplex PCR, the repertoire was profiled, and TCRdb retains in-frame clones only, with some absent. The table has 2 million to 2.5 million clones, around 95% seen once; the top ten hold around 0.13%. The specimen was naive CD4+ T cells sorted from blood. Specified subset: CD45RA+ positively selected. These receptors were collected from a young man in good health.

V is TRBV18 and J is TRBJ2-6, with 7 bases fitting TRBD1. The V and J ends lost 5 bases and 1 base, in that order; junction bases with no gene match: 2. The germline V gene has CDR1 KGHSH and CDR2 LQKENI. The CDR3 runs to 15 residues. The CDR3 reads CASSEDRSGANVLTF. The CDR3 DNA is TGTGCCAGCTCAGAGGACAGGTCTGGGGCCAACGTCCTGACTTTC.

The chain uses TRBV10-1 and TRBJ2-1; 13 nucleotides agree with TRBD2. The trim removed 5 bases at V and 8 bases at J, leaving 6 bases unmatched. CDR1 and CDR2 (germline): WNHNN, SYGVQD (reference sequence). This CDR3 is 15 amino acids long. CDR3 in amino acids: CASSPGTSGKDEQFF. CDR3 sequence (DNA): TGCGCCAGCAGTCCCGGGACTAGCGGGAAGGATGAGCAGTTCTTC.

The V gene is TRBV7-9, the J gene TRBJ1-6; TRBD1 might be the D (5 bases). Trimming left V 5 bases short and J 10 bases short, with 18 bases between. This CDR3 is built from 15 residues. Germline V gene sequence: CDR1 SEHNR, CDR2 FQNEAQ (reference sequence). The CDR3 coding sequence is TGTGCCAGCAGCGCGGGACTCGCCATGGCCTCACCCCTCCACTTT. Residues: CASSAGLAMASPLHF.

The V and J genes are TRBV4-3 and TRBJ1-1; D call uncertain. Germline CDR1 is LGHNA and CDR2 is YSLEER. CDR3 length equals 15 residues. The V end was cut by 0 bases, the J end by 0 bases, with 8 bases between. The CDR3 loop is CASSQDWPVNTEAFF. The CDR3 DNA follows: TGCGCCAGCAGCCAAGATTGGCCAGTGAACACTGAAGCTTTCTTT.

The chain recombines TRBV7-9 with TRBJ1-5; D not certain. This CDR3 has 14 amino acids. Germline V lookup: CDR1 SEHNR, CDR2 FQNEAQ (reference sequence). V was clipped by 2 bases and J by 2 bases, with 7 bases between them. In DNA, the CDR3 is TGTGCCAGCAGCTTACGCGGAGGCAATCAGCCCCAGCATTTT. Translating it yields CASSLRGGNQPQHF.

The chain combines TRBV19 with TRBJ1-6; a possible D gene is TRBD1 (5 bases). Trimming left V 6 bases short and J 14 bases short, with 14 bases between. CDR1 is LNHDA and CDR2 is SQIVND in the germline V gene (reference sequence). This CDR3 contains 12 residues. The CDR3 DNA reads as TGTGCCAGTAGGGACCAGGGAAAGTCCCTCCACTTT. This sequence encodes CASRDQGKSLHF.

The genes are TRBV11-2 and TRBJ2-4, with D possibly TRBD2 on 6 matching bases. From germline, CDR1 is SGHAT and CDR2 FQNNGV. Trimming shortened V by 5 bases and J by 0 bases, and 17 bases separated the two germline ends. This CDR3 has 17 residues. CDR3 residues: CASSRGSGDLAKNIQYF. CDR3 DNA sequence: TGTGCCAGCAGCCGGGGGTCAGGCGATCTAGCCAAAAACATTCAGTACTTC.

V usage is TRBV18 and J usage is TRBJ1-2, with 7 positions matching TRBD1. This CDR3 comprises 13 residues. CDR1 and CDR2 (germline): KGHSH, LQKENI. The trim removed 6 bases at V and 4 bases at J, leaving 5 bases unmatched. CDR3 bases: TGTGCCAGCTCCATGAGACAGGGCTATGGCTACACCTTC. As protein: CASSMRQGYGYTF.